This T cell receptor (beta chain) was recorded in a study of T cell responses to AZD1222 COVID-19 vaccine. Study observations and caveats: Among spike-specific TCRs, nearly half reportedly target unmutated variant regions. Clonal diversity may have been underestimated, and the donors were mostly white British, with more females than males. Seropositivity was recorded at baseline in only a handful of AZD1222 recipients.

Trimming pared 7 bases from V and 0 bases from J, leaving 13 bases between. The CDR3 has 15 residues. Germline V gene lookup returns CDR1 LGHNA and CDR2 YSLEER. Generated by immunoSEQ multiplex PCR, the TCRdb table keeps only in-frame clones and is missing some. The sample shows about 15,000 clones, around 89% of them seen only once. For this clone: The target antigen is unknown.

The chain employs TRBV4-3 and TRBJ1-3; no definite D call. The sample consisted of peripheral blood, taken 28 days after the second AZD1222 dose. This TCR derives from an adult who received the AZD1222 COVID-19 vaccine. DNA of the CDR3: TGCGCCAGCACACCAGATATAAGCTCTGGAAACACCATATATTTT. It specifies CASTPDISSGNTIYF.